This TCR beta chain came from a study of Ad26.COV2.S vaccination and SARS-CoV-2 variants. Broader study findings: Vaccine recipients had higher spike-specific TCR breadth than placebo recipients. Quantification of TCR breadth and depth may have yielded underestimates of total T cell responses.

Clones were read by immunoSEQ multiplex PCR, and TCRdb kept only the in-frame ones, dropping some. This table holds roughly 400,000 clones, around 92% found once. The treatment: roughly 18 received Ad26.COV2.S at low or high dose, single or two shots; roughly five received placebo; per-sample allocation not given. Following the first vaccine or placebo injection, samples were taken on day 63. Expressing Wuhan-strain SARS-CoV-2 spike, an Ad26 vector served as the vaccine. Comments on this clone: What it binds is not known.

This receptor was identified in a person aged 18-65 years who received the Ad26.COV2.S COVID-19 vaccine or a placebo. This sample comprised peripheral blood, obtained in a trial of Ad26.COV2.S vaccine versus placebo.

CDR3 coding DNA: TGTGCCAGCAGCCCATCCGGACGTAGGGTGAATGAAAAACTGTTTTTT. Translating it yields CASSPSGRRVNEKLFF. This rearrangement joins TRBV7-2 to TRBJ1-4, with no clear D. The CDR3 runs 16 residues. V lost 5 bases to trimming and J lost 5 bases, with 18 bases between them. Germline CDR1 is SGHTA and CDR2 is FQGNSA. Supplemented by reference TRBV7-2 and TRBJ1-4, the full variable domain reads GAGVSQSPSNKVTEKGKDVELRCDPISGHTALYWYRQSLGQGLEFLIYFQGNSAPDKSGLPSDRFSAERTGGSVSTLTIQRTQQEDSAVYLCASSPSGRRVNEKLFFGSGTQLSVL.